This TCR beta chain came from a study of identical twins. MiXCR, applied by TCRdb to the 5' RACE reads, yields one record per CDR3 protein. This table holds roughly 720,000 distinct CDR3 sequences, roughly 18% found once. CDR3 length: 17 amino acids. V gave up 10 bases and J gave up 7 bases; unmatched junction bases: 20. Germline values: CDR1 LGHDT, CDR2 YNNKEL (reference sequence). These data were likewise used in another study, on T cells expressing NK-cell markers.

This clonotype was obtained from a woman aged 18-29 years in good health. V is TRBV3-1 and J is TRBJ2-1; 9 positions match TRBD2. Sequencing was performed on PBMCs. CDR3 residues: CATCQDRSPLAGNEQFF. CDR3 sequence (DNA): TGTGCCACCTGCCAAGATCGTAGTCCGCTAGCGGGGAATGAGCAGTTCTTC.